These T cell receptor beta chains were read from a single sample in a study of cytomegalovirus exposure and HLA in healthy donors. The table came from immunoSEQ multiplex PCR; TCRdb's copy has only in-frame clones and leaves some out. The table has roughly 130,000 clones, about four fifths seen once. Sequencing input: PBMCs. The receptors stem from a man between 18 and 29 years old in good health and CMV-seronegative. Each CDR3 is given with its conserved first and last residue. The order of the fields is V gene, CDR3 length, J gene, clone size, D gene, CDR3 protein, CDR3 DNA. D genes are given only for firm matches. Size values are once, few and many counts, or a class for expanded clones, and some rows have none.

V gene: TRBV2
CDR3 length: 14
J gene: TRBJ2-7
clone size: .
D gene: .
CDR3 protein: CASIETGGSVEQYF
CDR3 DNA: TGTGCCAGCATCGAGACAGGCGGGTCCGTCGAGCAGTACTTC

V gene: TRBV9
CDR3 length: 15
J gene: TRBJ2-1
clone size: once
D gene: .
CDR3 protein: CASSVRGDSYNEQFF
CDR3 DNA: TGTGCCAGCAGCGTGCGCGGGGACTCCTACAATGAGCAGTTCTTC

V gene: TRBV11-3
CDR3 length: 18
J gene: TRBJ2-2
clone size: .
D gene: TRBD1
CDR3 protein: CASSLDQAGTGRAGELFF
CDR3 DNA: TGTGCCAGCAGCTTAGACCAAGCCGGGACAGGGCGTGCCGGGGAGCTGTTTTTT

V gene: TRBV4-1
CDR3 length: 17
J gene: TRBJ2-1
clone size: .
D gene: TRBD2
CDR3 protein: CASSLSSAGGPDNEQFF
CDR3 DNA: TGCGCCAGCAGCCTCTCATCAGCGGGAGGGCCTGACAATGAGCAGTTCTTC

V gene: TRBV27
CDR3 length: 16
J gene: TRBJ2-2
clone size: .
D gene: TRBD2
CDR3 protein: CASSGLAVDYTGELFF
CDR3 DNA: TGTGCCAGCTCGGGACTAGCGGTAGATTACACCGGGGAGCTGTTTTTT

V gene: TRBV15
CDR3 length: 14
J gene: TRBJ1-1
clone size: .
D gene: TRBD1
CDR3 protein: CATSRGDRVGEAFF
CDR3 DNA: TGTGCCACCAGCAGAGGGGACAGGGTTGGTGAAGCTTTCTTT

V gene: TRBV29-1
CDR3 length: 15
J gene: TRBJ2-3
clone size: .
D gene: .
CDR3 protein: CSVERTFDREDTQYF
CDR3 DNA: TGCAGCGTTGAGAGGACTTTTGATAGGGAAGATACGCAGTATTTT

V gene: TRBV5-4
CDR3 length: 17
J gene: TRBJ2-3
clone size: once
D gene: TRBD2
CDR3 protein: CASSPLLSSGARGTQYF
CDR3 DNA: TGTGCCAGCAGCCCTCTCTTGAGTAGCGGGGCCCGGGGGACGCAGTATTTT

V gene: TRBV28
CDR3 length: 12
J gene: TRBJ1-1
clone size: .
D gene: .
CDR3 protein: CASSPPGLGAFF
CDR3 DNA: TGTGCCAGCAGCCCCCCGGGGTTGGGTGCTTTCTTT

V gene: TRBV2
CDR3 length: 15
J gene: TRBJ2-7
clone size: once
D gene: .
CDR3 protein: CASLEDRTISYEQYF
CDR3 DNA: TGTGCCAGCCTCGAGGACAGGACTATCTCCTACGAGCAGTACTTC

V gene: TRBV14
CDR3 length: 18
J gene: TRBJ2-3
clone size: .
D gene: .
CDR3 protein: CASSQSAVFSSLQDTQYF
CDR3 DNA: TGTGCCAGCAGCCAATCCGCGGTCTTTTCCTCGCTACAAGATACGCAGTATTTT

V gene: TRBV28
CDR3 length: 11
J gene: TRBJ1-2
clone size: .
D gene: .
CDR3 protein: CASEGDYGYTF
CDR3 DNA: TGTGCCAGCGAAGGGGACTATGGCTACACCTTC

V gene: TRBV7-2
CDR3 length: 15
J gene: TRBJ2-7
clone size: .
D gene: TRBD2
CDR3 protein: CASSLGSGSPYEQYF
CDR3 DNA: TGTGCCAGCAGCTTAGGTAGCGGGAGCCCCTACGAGCAGTACTTC

V gene: TRBV4-1
CDR3 length: 17
J gene: TRBJ2-1
clone size: few
D gene: TRBD2
CDR3 protein: CASSQDPPQIAGNEQFF
CDR3 DNA: TGCGCCAGCAGCCAAGACCCTCCTCAAATAGCGGGAAATGAGCAGTTCTTC

V gene: TRBV6-4
CDR3 length: 15
J gene: TRBJ1-1
clone size: few
D gene: .
CDR3 protein: CASRRSGQTNTEAFF
CDR3 DNA: TGTGCCAGCAGACGGTCCGGACAGACTAACACTGAAGCTTTCTTT

V gene: TRBV9
CDR3 length: 15
J gene: TRBJ2-7
clone size: .
D gene: TRBD2
CDR3 protein: CASSASGTSSIEQYF
CDR3 DNA: TGTGCCAGCAGCGCCTCCGGGACTAGTAGCATCGAGCAGTACTTC

V gene: TRBV7-9
CDR3 length: 15
J gene: TRBJ2-7
clone size: .
D gene: .
CDR3 protein: CASSPRGPGTYEQYF
CDR3 DNA: TGTGCCAGCAGCCCAAGGGGTCCAGGGACCTACGAGCAGTACTTC

V gene: TRBV6-4
CDR3 length: 13
J gene: TRBJ1-5
clone size: .
D gene: TRBD1
CDR3 protein: CAIYDRGSQPQHF
CDR3 DNA: TGTGCCATCTATGACAGGGGTTCGCAGCCCCAGCATTTT

V gene: TRBV18
CDR3 length: 16
J gene: TRBJ2-7
clone size: .
D gene: .
CDR3 protein: CASSHVFRGETYEQYF
CDR3 DNA: TGTGCCAGCTCACATGTATTCAGGGGAGAGACGTACGAGCAGTACTTC

V gene: TRBV27
CDR3 length: 14
J gene: TRBJ2-3
clone size: .
D gene: TRBD1
CDR3 protein: CASSPGTGWDTQYF
CDR3 DNA: TGTGCCAGCAGTCCCGGGACAGGGTGGGATACGCAGTATTTT

V gene: TRBV27
CDR3 length: 15
J gene: TRBJ2-3
clone size: .
D gene: .
CDR3 protein: CASSLYRTSTDTQYF
CDR3 DNA: TGTGCCAGCAGTTTATACCGGACAAGCACAGATACGCAGTATTTT

V gene: TRBV15
CDR3 length: 15
J gene: TRBJ1-1
clone size: once
D gene: .
CDR3 protein: CATSSWGTLNTEAFF
CDR3 DNA: TGTGCCACCAGCAGCTGGGGGACTCTGAACACTGAAGCTTTCTTT

V gene: TRBV2
CDR3 length: 15
J gene: TRBJ2-3
clone size: .
D gene: .
CDR3 protein: CASLGLTLSTDTQYF
CDR3 DNA: TGTGCCAGCCTGGGGCTAACTCTTAGCACAGATACGCAGTATTTT

V gene: TRBV5-6
CDR3 length: 15
J gene: TRBJ2-1
clone size: .
D gene: .
CDR3 protein: CASSLGGTVYNEQFF
CDR3 DNA: TGTGCCAGCAGCTTGGGCGGGACAGTTTACAATGAGCAGTTCTTC

V gene: TRBV9
CDR3 length: 14
J gene: TRBJ1-6
clone size: .
D gene: TRBD1
CDR3 protein: CASSDGTVGSPLHF
CDR3 DNA: TGTGCCAGCAGCGATGGGACAGTTGGTTCACCCCTCCACTTT

V gene: TRBV4-1
CDR3 length: 15
J gene: TRBJ2-1
clone size: .
D gene: TRBD2
CDR3 protein: CASSPGLAGTNEQFF
CDR3 DNA: TGCGCCAGCAGCCCGGGACTAGCGGGAACCAATGAGCAGTTCTTC

V gene: TRBV19
CDR3 length: 13
J gene: TRBJ1-2
clone size: once
D gene: .
CDR3 protein: CASSIQGGGGYTF
CDR3 DNA: TGTGCCAGTAGTATTCAAGGAGGCGGTGGCTACACCTTC

V gene: TRBV28
CDR3 length: 14
J gene: TRBJ1-3
clone size: once
D gene: TRBD1
CDR3 protein: CASSISGTGGYPAF
CDR3 DNA: TGTGCCAGCAGCATATCCGGGACAGGGGGCTACCCTGCTTTT

V gene: TRBV4-1
CDR3 length: 16
J gene: TRBJ2-7
clone size: .
D gene: TRBD1
CDR3 protein: CASSQLPTGNSYEQYF
CDR3 DNA: TGCGCCAGCAGCCAGCTACCGACAGGGAACTCCTACGAGCAGTACTTC

V gene: TRBV7-7
CDR3 length: 13
J gene: TRBJ2-1
clone size: .
D gene: .
CDR3 protein: CASSLIMASEQFF
CDR3 DNA: TGTGCTAGCAGCTTAATTATGGCATCGGAGCAGTTCTTC

V gene: TRBV30
CDR3 length: 14
J gene: TRBJ2-1
clone size: .
D gene: .
CDR3 protein: CAWSEGLTNNEQFF
CDR3 DNA: TGTGCCTGGAGTGAGGGACTGACCAACAATGAGCAGTTCTTC

V gene: TRBV18
CDR3 length: 13
J gene: TRBJ2-7
clone size: .
D gene: .
CDR3 protein: CASSPPGPYEQYF
CDR3 DNA: TGTGCCAGCTCACCCCCAGGTCCCTACGAGCAGTACTTC

V gene: TRBV4-1
CDR3 length: 16
J gene: TRBJ2-1
clone size: .
D gene: TRBD1
CDR3 protein: CASSQPYRDRDNEQFF
CDR3 DNA: TGCGCCAGCAGCCAACCCTACCGGGACAGGGACAATGAGCAGTTCTTC

V gene: TRBV5-1
CDR3 length: 17
J gene: TRBJ2-6
clone size: .
D gene: .
CDR3 protein: CASSLRGWSSGANVLTF
CDR3 DNA: TGCGCCAGCAGCTTGAGGGGGTGGAGCTCTGGGGCCAACGTCCTGACTTTC

V gene: TRBV30
CDR3 length: 14
J gene: TRBJ2-1
clone size: .
D gene: TRBD2
CDR3 protein: CAWTRLAGDNEQFF
CDR3 DNA: TGTGCCTGGACAAGACTAGCGGGAGACAATGAGCAGTTCTTC

V gene: TRBV29-1
CDR3 length: 14
J gene: TRBJ1-2
clone size: .
D gene: .
CDR3 protein: CSVEARGNNYGYTF
CDR3 DNA: TGCAGCGTTGAAGCGAGGGGGAATAACTATGGCTACACCTTC

V gene: TRBV5-1
CDR3 length: 15
J gene: TRBJ2-5
clone size: .
D gene: .
CDR3 protein: CASSLEPNFQETQYF
CDR3 DNA: TGCGCCAGCAGCTTGGAGCCTAATTTCCAAGAGACCCAGTACTTC

V gene: TRBV28
CDR3 length: 15
J gene: TRBJ2-2
clone size: once
D gene: TRBD1
CDR3 protein: CASSFTDRDAGELFF
CDR3 DNA: TGTGCCAGCAGTTTTACGGACAGGGACGCCGGGGAGCTGTTTTTT

V gene: TRBV19
CDR3 length: 12
J gene: TRBJ2-1
clone size: .
D gene: .
CDR3 protein: CASSILREEQFF
CDR3 DNA: TGTGCCAGTAGTATCCTGCGGGAAGAGCAGTTCTTC

V gene: TRBV18
CDR3 length: 15
J gene: TRBJ2-3
clone size: .
D gene: .
CDR3 protein: CASSPATTSGDTQYF
CDR3 DNA: TGTGCCAGCTCACCAGCGACCACGTCCGGGGATACGCAGTATTTT

V gene: TRBV4-1
CDR3 length: 15
J gene: TRBJ2-2
clone size: .
D gene: .
CDR3 protein: CASSHDPVGGGELFF
CDR3 DNA: TGCGCCAGCAGCCATGACCCGGTCGGCGGCGGGGAGCTGTTTTTT

V gene: TRBV7-2
CDR3 length: 15
J gene: TRBJ2-7
clone size: .
D gene: TRBD2
CDR3 protein: CASSFVASGNYEQYF
CDR3 DNA: TGTGCCAGCAGCTTTGTGGCTAGCGGGAACTACGAGCAGTACTTC

V gene: TRBV4-2
CDR3 length: 13
J gene: TRBJ2-2
clone size: .
D gene: TRBD1
CDR3 protein: CASRGQGGGELFF
CDR3 DNA: TGTGCCAGCAGGGGACAGGGGGGCGGGGAGCTGTTTTTT

V gene: TRBV7-8
CDR3 length: 16
J gene: TRBJ2-1
clone size: .
D gene: TRBD1
CDR3 protein: CASSFPPGQGNNEQFF
CDR3 DNA: TGTGCCAGCAGCTTCCCCCCGGGACAGGGAAACAATGAGCAGTTCTTC

V gene: TRBV4-1
CDR3 length: 15
J gene: TRBJ1-1
clone size: .
D gene: .
CDR3 protein: CASSQGRQRNTEAFF
CDR3 DNA: TGCGCCAGCAGCCAAGGGAGACAGAGAAACACTGAAGCTTTCTTT

V gene: TRBV6-6
CDR3 length: 15
J gene: TRBJ1-1
clone size: .
D gene: .
CDR3 protein: CASSYSSGSTAEAFF
CDR3 DNA: TGTGCCAGCAGTTACTCGTCGGGATCTACGGCTGAAGCTTTCTTT

V gene: TRBV7-9
CDR3 length: 16
J gene: TRBJ1-1
clone size: .
D gene: .
CDR3 protein: CASSFSSASGNTEAFF
CDR3 DNA: TGTGCCAGCAGCTTCTCGTCCGCCTCAGGGAACACTGAAGCTTTCTTT

V gene: TRBV6-6
CDR3 length: 13
J gene: TRBJ1-2
clone size: .
D gene: .
CDR3 protein: CASLVPANYGYTF
CDR3 DNA: TGTGCCAGCCTAGTCCCAGCTAACTATGGCTACACCTTC